Below, 11 T cell receptor beta chains from the same sample are listed, as sequenced in a study of OX40 agonist ivuxolimab in advanced cancers. Generated by immunoSEQ multiplex PCR, the TCRdb table keeps only in-frame clones and is missing some. The table lists about 89,000 clones, around nine tenths of them singletons. Sequencing was performed on CD4+ or CD8+ T cells sorted from blood, taken in a trial of the OX40 agonist ivuxolimab. These receptors all stem from an adult with an advanced solid tumor such as melanoma, head and neck, liver or kidney cancer.

The chain's CDR3 is CASSLGGYEQYF. The CDR3 DNA follows: TGTGCCAGCAGCTTGGGTGGCTACGAGCAGTACTTC. This chain connects TRBV5-6 to TRBJ2-7; D gene uncertain. CDR3 length: 12 amino acids. Trimming removed 0 bases at V and 3 bases at J, with 4 bases between. Germline assignment: CDR1 SGHDT and CDR2 YYEEEE. Full variable domain (outside the CDR3, taken from reference TRBV5-6 and TRBJ2-7): DAGVTQSPTHLIKTRGQQVTLRCSPKSGHDTVSWYQQALGQGPQFIFQYYEEEERQRGNFPDRFSGHQFPNYSSELNVNALLLGDSALYLCASSLGGYEQYFGPGTRLTVT.

The rearrangement links TRBV6-1 to TRBJ2-7; D unresolved. The V and J ends lost 6 bases and 0 bases respectively, with 9 bases between them. Germline V gene lookup returns CDR1 MNHNS and CDR2 SASEGT. CDR3 size: 13 residues. The CDR3 coding sequence is TGTGCCAGCAGCCTCCTTGACTCCTACGAGCAGTACTTC. Amino acid sequence: CASSLLDSYEQYF.

A single count supports this clone. The chain joins TRBV9 to TRBJ2-3; 8 bases line up with TRBD2. Per germline, CDR1 SGDLS and CDR2 YYNGEE. The J segment lost 3 bases and the V segment lost 2 bases, leaving 8 bases of the junction unmatched. The CDR3 totals 16 residues. CDR3 sequence reads: CASSVGTRGQTDTQYF. The DNA for the CDR3 is TGTGCCAGCAGCGTTGGGACTAGAGGACAAACAGATACGCAGTATTTT.

The rearrangement uses TRBV5-6 and TRBJ2-2; tentatively, D is TRBD1 (5 bases). Germline V gene data show CDR1 as SGHDT and CDR2 as YYEEEE. V gave up 5 bases and J gave up 6 bases, with 23 bases separating them. The CDR3 is 17 residues long. The CDR3 reads CASSLMGRVGLAGELFF. DNA for the CDR3: TGTGCCAGCAGTTTGATGGGCAGGGTTGGTCTCGCCGGGGAGCTGTTTTTT.

The V call is TRBV5-4, the J call TRBJ1-3; tentatively, D is TRBD1 (5 bases). The CDR3 consists of 17 residues. V dropped 4 bases and J dropped 3 bases, with 20 bases sitting between them. Germline loops: CDR1 SGHNT, CDR2 YYREEE (reference sequence). CDR3 nucleotide sequence: TGTGCCAGCAGCCAAGATAGTGGTAGGGGAAGTGGAAACACCATATATTTT. Amino acid sequence: CASSQDSGRGSGNTIYF.

This chain links TRBV11-2 with TRBJ2-1, with D perhaps TRBD2 (5 bases). The V end was cut by 5 bases, the J end by 3 bases, with 17 bases between. The CDR3 length is 16 residues. Germline V lookup: CDR1 SGHAT, CDR2 FQNNGV. CDR3 bases: TGTGCCAGCAGCCCCCTAGCCTCAAAACTCTACAATGAGCAGTTCTTC. Translating gives CASSPLASKLYNEQFF.

This chain joins TRBV7-6 and TRBJ2-2; the match to TRBD2 covers 10 bases. V was clipped by 1 base and J by 7 bases; unmatched bases: 6. Germline V gene data show CDR1 as SGHVS and CDR2 as FNYEAQ. The CDR3 is made up of 16 amino acids. CDR3 DNA: TGTGCCAGCAGCTTAGAAGCGGGGGGGCCCGGCGGGGAGCTGTTTTTT. Its protein is CASSLEAGGPGGELFF. The whole variable domain, filled in from reference TRBV7-6 and TRBJ2-2, reads GAGVSQSPRYKVTKRGQDVALRCDPISGHVSLYWYRQALGQGPEFLTYFNYEAQQDKSGLPNDRFSAERPEGSISTLTIQRTEQRDSAMYRCASSLEAGGPGGELFFGEGSRLTVL.

The chain couples TRBV11-2 to TRBJ2-5, with 8 positions matching TRBD1. The germline V gene encodes CDR1 SGHAT and CDR2 FQNNGV. V lost 4 bases, J lost 2 bases, and 6 bases stayed unmatched. This CDR3 has 15 amino acids. The CDR3 sequence: CASSSGQGRQETQYF. CDR3 in DNA: TGTGCCAGCAGCTCTGGACAGGGAAGGCAAGAGACCCAGTACTTC. The variable domain in full, with the rest retrieved from reference TRBV11-2 and TRBJ2-5, is EAGVAQSPRYKIIEKRQSVAFWCNPISGHATLYWYQQILGQGPKLLIQFQNNGVVDDSQLPKDRFSAERLKGVDSTLKIQPAKLEDSAVYLCASSSGQGRQETQYFGPGTRLLVL.

The chain employs TRBV19 and TRBJ1-1; unclear D gene. CDR3 size: 14 residues. Between the trimmed V and J ends, which lost 3 bases and 0 bases, there was a span of 8 bases. In germline, CDR1 is LNHDA, CDR2 SQIVND (reference sequence). In DNA, the CDR3 is TGTGCCAGTAGTATGATGTTTATGAACACTGAAGCTTTCTTT. Encoded protein: CASSMMFMNTEAFF.

This chain connects TRBV5-6 to TRBJ2-2; 8 bases agree with TRBD1. The V and J ends lost 5 bases and 1 base, in that order; junction bases with no gene match: 4. Germline CDR1 is SGHDT and CDR2 is YYEEEE. The CDR3 totals 15 residues. CDR3 nucleotides: TGTGCCAGCAGAAGGGACAGGTTGAACACCGGGGAGCTGTTTTTT. Its translation is CASRRDRLNTGELFF.

J is TRBJ1-2 and V is TRBV19; weak D call: TRBD1 (5 bases). The germline V gene encodes CDR1 LNHDA and CDR2 SQIVND (reference sequence). The CDR3 extends over 17 amino acids. Trimming pared 0 bases from V and 5 bases from J, leaving 19 bases between. The CDR3 reads CASSIDLFRQQRYGYTF. CDR3 bases: TGTGCCAGTAGTATAGATCTATTCCGACAGCAGCGGTATGGCTACACCTTC.